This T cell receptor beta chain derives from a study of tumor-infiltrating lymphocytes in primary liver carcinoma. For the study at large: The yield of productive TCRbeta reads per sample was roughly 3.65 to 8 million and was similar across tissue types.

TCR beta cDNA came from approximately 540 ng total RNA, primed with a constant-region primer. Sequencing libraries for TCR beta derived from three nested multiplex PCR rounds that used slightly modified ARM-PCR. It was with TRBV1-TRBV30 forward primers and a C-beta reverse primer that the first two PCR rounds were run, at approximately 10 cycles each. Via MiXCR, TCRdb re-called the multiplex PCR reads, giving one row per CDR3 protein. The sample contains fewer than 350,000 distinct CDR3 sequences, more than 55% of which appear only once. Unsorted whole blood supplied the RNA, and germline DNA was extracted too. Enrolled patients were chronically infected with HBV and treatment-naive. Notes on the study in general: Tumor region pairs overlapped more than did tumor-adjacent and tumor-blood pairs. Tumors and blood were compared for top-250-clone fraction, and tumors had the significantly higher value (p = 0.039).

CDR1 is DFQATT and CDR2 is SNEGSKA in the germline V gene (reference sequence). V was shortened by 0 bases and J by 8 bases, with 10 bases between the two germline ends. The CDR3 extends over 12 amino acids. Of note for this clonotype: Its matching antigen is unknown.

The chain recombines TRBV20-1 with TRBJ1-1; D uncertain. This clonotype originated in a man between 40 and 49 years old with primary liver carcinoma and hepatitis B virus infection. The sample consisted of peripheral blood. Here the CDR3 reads CSARDTVVEAFF. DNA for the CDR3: TGCAGTGCTAGAGATACGGTAGTAGAAGCTTTCTTT.